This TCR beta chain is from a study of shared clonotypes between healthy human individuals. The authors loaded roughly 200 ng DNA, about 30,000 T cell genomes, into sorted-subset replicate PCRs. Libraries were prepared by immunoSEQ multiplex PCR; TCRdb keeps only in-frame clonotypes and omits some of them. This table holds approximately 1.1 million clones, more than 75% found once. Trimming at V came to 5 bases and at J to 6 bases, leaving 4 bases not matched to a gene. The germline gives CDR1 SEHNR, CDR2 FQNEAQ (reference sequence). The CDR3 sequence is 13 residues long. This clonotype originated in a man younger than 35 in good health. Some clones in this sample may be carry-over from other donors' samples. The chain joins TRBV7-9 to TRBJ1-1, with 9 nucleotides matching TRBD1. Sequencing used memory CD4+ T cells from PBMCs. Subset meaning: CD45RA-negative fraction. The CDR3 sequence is CASSPTGGAEAFF. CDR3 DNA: TGTGCCAGCAGCCCGACAGGGGGGGCTGAAGCTTTCTTT.